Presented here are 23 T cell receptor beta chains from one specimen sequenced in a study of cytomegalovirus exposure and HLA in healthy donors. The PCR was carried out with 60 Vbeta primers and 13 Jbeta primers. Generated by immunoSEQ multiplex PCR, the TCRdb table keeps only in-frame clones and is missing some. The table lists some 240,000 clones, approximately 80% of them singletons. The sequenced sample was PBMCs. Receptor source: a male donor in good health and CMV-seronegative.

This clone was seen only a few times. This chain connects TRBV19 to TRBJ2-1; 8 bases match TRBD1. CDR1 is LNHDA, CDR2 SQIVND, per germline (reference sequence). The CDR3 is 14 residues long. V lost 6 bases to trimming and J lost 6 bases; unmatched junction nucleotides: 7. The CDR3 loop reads CASSHGRGLNEQFF. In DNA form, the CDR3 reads TGTGCCAGTAGCCATGGCAGGGGGCTCAATGAGCAGTTCTTC.

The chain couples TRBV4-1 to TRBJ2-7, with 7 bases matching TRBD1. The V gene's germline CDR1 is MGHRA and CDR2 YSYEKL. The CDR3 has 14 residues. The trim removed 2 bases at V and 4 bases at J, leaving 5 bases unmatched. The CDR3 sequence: CASSQMTGTYEQYF. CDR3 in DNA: TGCGCCAGCAGCCAAATGACAGGGACGTACGAGCAGTACTTC.

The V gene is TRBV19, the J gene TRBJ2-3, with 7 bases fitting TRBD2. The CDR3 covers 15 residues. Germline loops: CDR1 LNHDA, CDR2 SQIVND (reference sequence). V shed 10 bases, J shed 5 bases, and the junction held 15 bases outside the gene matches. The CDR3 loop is CATSKGGITGDTQYF. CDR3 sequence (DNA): TGTGCCACGAGTAAGGGAGGGATCACTGGAGATACGCAGTATTTT. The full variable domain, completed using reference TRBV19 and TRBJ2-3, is DGGITQSPKYLFRKEGQNVTLSCEQNLNHDAMYWYRQDPGQGLRLIYYSQIVNDFQKGDIAEGYSVSREKKESFPLTVTSAQKNPTAFYLCATSKGGITGDTQYFGPGTRLTVL.

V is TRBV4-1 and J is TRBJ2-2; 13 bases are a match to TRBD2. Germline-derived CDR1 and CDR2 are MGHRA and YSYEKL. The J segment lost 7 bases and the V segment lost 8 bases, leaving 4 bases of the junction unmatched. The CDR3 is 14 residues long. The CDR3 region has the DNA TGCGCCAGCCATGGACTAGCGGGAGACGGGGAGCTGTTTTTT. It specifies CASHGLAGDGELFF.

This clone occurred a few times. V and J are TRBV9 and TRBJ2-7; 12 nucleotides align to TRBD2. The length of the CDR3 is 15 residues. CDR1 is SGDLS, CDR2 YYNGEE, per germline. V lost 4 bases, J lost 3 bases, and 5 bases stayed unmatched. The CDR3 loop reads CASSPTSGSIYEQYF. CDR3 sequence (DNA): TGTGCCAGCAGCCCGACTAGCGGGAGTATCTACGAGCAGTACTTC.

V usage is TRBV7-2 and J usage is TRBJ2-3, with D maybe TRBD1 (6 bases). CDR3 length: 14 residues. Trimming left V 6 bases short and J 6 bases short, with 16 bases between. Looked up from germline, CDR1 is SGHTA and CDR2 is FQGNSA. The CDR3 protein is CASSNFPGVDTQYF. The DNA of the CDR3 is TGTGCCAGCAGTAACTTCCCAGGGGTGGATACGCAGTATTTT.

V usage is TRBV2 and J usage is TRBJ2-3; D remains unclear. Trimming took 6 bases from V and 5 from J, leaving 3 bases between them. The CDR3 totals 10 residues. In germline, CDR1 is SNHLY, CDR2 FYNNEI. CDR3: CASSVDTQYF. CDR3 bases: TGTGCCAGCAGCGTAGATACGCAGTATTTT.

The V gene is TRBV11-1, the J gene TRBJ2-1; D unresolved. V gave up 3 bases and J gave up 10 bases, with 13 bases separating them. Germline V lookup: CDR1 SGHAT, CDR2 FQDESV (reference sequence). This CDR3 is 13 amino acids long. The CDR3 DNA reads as TGTGCCAGCAGCTTCTTGAACTCTTGGGAGCAGTTCTTC. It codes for CASSFLNSWEQFF.

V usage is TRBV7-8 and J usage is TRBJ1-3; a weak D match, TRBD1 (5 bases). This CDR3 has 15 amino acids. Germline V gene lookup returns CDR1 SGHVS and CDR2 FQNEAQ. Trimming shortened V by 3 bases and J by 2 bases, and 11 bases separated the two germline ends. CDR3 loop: CASSLREGPGNTIYF. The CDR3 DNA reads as TGTGCCAGCAGCTTGAGGGAGGGGCCTGGAAACACCATATATTTT.

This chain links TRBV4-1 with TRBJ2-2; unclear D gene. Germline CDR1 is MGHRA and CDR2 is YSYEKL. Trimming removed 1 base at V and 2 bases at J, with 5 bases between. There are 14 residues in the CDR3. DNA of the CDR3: TGCGCCAGCAGCCAAGGGCCAAACACCGGGGAGCTGTTTTTT. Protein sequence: CASSQGPNTGELFF.

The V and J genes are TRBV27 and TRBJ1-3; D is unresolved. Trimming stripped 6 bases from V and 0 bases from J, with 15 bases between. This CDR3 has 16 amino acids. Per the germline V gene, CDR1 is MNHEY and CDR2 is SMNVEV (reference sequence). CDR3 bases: TGTGCCAGCAGAGGGAATGAGGGTAACTCTGGAAACACCATATATTTT. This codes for CASRGNEGNSGNTIYF.

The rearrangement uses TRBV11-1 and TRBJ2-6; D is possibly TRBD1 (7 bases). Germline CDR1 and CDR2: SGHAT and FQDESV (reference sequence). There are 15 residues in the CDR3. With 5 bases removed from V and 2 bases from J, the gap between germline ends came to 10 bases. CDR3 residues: CASSGGGTGANVLTF. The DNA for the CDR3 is TGTGCCAGCAGCGGAGGGGGCACTGGGGCCAACGTCCTGACTTTC.

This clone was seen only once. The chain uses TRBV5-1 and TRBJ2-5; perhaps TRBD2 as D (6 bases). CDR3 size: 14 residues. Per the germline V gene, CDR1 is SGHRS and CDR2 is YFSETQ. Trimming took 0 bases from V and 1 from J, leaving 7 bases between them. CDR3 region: CASSLEGGQETQYF. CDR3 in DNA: TGCGCCAGCAGCTTGGAGGGAGGCCAAGAGACCCAGTACTTC.

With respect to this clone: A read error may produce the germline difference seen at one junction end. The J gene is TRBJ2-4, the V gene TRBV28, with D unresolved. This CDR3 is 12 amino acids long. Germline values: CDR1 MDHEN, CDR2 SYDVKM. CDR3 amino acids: CASSPPKYIQYF. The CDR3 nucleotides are TGTGCCAGCAGTCCCCCCAAATACATTCAGTACTTC.

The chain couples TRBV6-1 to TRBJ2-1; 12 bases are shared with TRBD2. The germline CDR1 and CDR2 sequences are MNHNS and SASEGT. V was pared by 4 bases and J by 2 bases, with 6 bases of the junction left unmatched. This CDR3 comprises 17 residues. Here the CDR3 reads CASSGASGRGPYNEQFF. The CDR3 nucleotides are TGTGCCAGCAGTGGGGCTAGCGGGAGGGGACCCTACAATGAGCAGTTCTTC.

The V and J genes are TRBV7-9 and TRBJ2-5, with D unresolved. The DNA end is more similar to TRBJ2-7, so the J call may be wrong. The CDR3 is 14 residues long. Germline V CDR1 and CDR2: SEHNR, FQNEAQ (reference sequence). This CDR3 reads CASSFAINPYEQYF. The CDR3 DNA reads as TGTGCCAGCAGCTTTGCGATCAATCCCTACGAGCAGTACTTC.

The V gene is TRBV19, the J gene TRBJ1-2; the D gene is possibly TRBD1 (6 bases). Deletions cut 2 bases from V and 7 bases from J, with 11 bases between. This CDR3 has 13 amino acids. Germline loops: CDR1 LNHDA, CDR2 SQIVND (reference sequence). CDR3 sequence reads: CASSIYRESGYTF. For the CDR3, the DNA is TGTGCCAGTAGTATATACAGGGAAAGTGGCTACACCTTC.

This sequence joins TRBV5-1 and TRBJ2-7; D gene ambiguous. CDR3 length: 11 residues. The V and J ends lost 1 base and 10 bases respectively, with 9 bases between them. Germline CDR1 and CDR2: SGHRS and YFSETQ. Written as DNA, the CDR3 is TGCGCCAGCAGCTTGCAGGATAAACAGTACTTC. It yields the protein CASSLQDKQYF.

Here the CDR3 reads CACTGAADRYNEQFF. The CDR3 nucleotides read TGTGCCTGCACAGGAGCAGCGGATCGCTACAATGAGCAGTTCTTC. The chain uses TRBV28 and TRBJ2-1; D may match TRBD1 or TRBD2 (5 bases each). This CDR3 region has 15 residues. The ends were cut back, 11 bases at V and 3 bases at J, with 20 bases in the middle. Germline V gene lookup returns CDR1 MDHEN and CDR2 SYDVKM.

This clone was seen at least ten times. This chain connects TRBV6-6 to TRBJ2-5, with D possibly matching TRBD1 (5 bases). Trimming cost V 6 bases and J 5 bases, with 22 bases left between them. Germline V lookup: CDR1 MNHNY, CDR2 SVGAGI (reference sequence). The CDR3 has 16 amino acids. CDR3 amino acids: CASSKIPGSAVETQYF. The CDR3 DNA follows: TGTGCCAGCAGCAAGATCCCAGGGTCGGCAGTGGAGACCCAGTACTTC.

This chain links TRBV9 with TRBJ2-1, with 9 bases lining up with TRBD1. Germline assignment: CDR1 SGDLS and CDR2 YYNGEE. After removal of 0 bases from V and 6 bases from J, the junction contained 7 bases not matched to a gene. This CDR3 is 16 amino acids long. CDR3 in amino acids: CASSVGGTGSGNEQFF. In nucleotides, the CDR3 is TGTGCCAGCAGCGTAGGCGGGACAGGGTCAGGCAATGAGCAGTTCTTC.

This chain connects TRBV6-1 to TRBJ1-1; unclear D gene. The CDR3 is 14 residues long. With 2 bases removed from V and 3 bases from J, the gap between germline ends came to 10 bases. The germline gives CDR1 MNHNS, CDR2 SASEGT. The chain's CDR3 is CASSEQDWDTEAFF. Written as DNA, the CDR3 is TGTGCCAGCAGTGAACAGGATTGGGACACTGAAGCTTTCTTT.

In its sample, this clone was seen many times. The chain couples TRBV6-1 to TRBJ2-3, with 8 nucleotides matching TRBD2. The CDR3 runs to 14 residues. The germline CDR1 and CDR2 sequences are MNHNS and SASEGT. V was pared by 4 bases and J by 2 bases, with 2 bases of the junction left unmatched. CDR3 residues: CASSGLAHTDTQYF. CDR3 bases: TGTGCCAGCAGTGGACTAGCGCACACAGATACGCAGTATTTT.